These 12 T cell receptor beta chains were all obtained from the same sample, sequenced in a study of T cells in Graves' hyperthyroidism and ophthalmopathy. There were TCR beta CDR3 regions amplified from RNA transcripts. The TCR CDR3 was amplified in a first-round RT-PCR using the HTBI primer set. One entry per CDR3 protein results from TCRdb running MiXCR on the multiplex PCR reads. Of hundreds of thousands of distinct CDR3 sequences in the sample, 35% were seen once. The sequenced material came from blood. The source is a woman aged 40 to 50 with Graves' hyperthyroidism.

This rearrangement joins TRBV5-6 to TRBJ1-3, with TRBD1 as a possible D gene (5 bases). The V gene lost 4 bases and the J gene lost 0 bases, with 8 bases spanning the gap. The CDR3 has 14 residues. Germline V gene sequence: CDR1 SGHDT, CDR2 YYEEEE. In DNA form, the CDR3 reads TGTGCCAGCAGCGTTGACAGCTCTGGAAACACCATATATTTT. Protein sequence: CASSVDSSGNTIYF.

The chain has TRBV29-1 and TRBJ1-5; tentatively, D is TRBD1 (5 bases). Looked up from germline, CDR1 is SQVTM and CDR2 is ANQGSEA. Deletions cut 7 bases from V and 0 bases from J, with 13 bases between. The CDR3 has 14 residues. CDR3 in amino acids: CSGSSGNSNQPQHF. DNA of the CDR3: TGCAGCGGATCGTCAGGGAATAGCAATCAGCCCCAGCATTTT. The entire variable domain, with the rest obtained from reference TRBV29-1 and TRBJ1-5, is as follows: SAVISQKPSRDICQRGTSLTIQCQVDSQVTMMFWYRQQPGQSLTLIATANQGSEATYESGFVIDKFPISRPNLTFSTLTVSNMSPEDSSIYLCSGSSGNSNQPQHFGDGTRLSIL.

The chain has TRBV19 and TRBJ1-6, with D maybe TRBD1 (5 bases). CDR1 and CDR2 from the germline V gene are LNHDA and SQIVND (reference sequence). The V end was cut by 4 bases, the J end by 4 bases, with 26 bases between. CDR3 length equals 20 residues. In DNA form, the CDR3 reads TGTGCCAGTAGTACTTCCCCAGTCAAGGGGCGATGGGATTATAATTCACCCCTCCACTTT. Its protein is CASSTSPVKGRWDYNSPLHF.

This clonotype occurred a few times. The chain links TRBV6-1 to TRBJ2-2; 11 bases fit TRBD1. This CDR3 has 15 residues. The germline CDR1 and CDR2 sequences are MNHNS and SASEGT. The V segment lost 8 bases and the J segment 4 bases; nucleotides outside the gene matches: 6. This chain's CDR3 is CASREGTGGTGELFF. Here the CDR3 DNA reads TGTGCCAGCCGAGAAGGGACAGGGGGCACCGGGGAGCTGTTTTTT.

The CDR3 coding sequence is TGCAGCGTTGTCCAGGGCGTTAATGAAAAACTGTTTTTT. Its protein product is CSVVQGVNEKLFF. The rearrangement uses TRBV29-1 and TRBJ1-4; D may be TRBD1 (5 bases). Looked up from germline, CDR1 is SQVTM and CDR2 is ANQGSEA. The V gene lost 4 bases and the J gene lost 4 bases, with 10 bases spanning the gap. The CDR3 extends over 13 amino acids. Full variable domain (rest looked up from reference TRBV29-1 and TRBJ1-4): SAVISQKPSRDICQRGTSLTIQCQVDSQVTMMFWYRQQPGQSLTLIATANQGSEATYESGFVIDKFPISRPNLTFSTLTVSNMSPEDSSIYLCSVVQGVNEKLFFGSGTQLSVL.

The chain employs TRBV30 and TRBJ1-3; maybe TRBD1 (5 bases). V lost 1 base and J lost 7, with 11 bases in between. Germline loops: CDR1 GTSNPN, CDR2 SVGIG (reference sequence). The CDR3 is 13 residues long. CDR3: CAWSALGGNTIYF. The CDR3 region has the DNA TGTGCCTGGAGTGCCTTGGGGGGGAACACCATATATTTT. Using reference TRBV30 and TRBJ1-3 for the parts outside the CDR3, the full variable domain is SQTIHQWPATLVQPVGSPLSLECTVEGTSNPNLYWYRQAAGRGLQLLFYSVGIGQISSEVPQNLSASRPQDRQFILSSKKLLLSDSGFYLCAWSALGGNTIYFGEGSWLTVV.

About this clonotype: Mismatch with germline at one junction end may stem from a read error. CDR3 nucleotide sequence: TGTGCCAGCAGCAGGAGGGGGCAAGAGACCCGGTACTTC. Translation: CASSRRGQETRYF. The chain couples TRBV5-5 to TRBJ2-5, with D possibly matching TRBD1 (7 bases). CDR1 is SGHKS and CDR2 is YYEKEE in the germline V gene (reference sequence). The CDR3 runs to 13 residues.

CDR3 bases: TGTGCCAGCAGTTCCGCCGACAGCTATGGCTACACCTTC. It specifies CASSSADSYGYTF. The rearrangement joins TRBV6-5 to TRBJ1-2, with D possibly matching TRBD1 (5 bases). The CDR3 has 13 residues. Germline values: CDR1 MNHEY, CDR2 SVGAGI. V lost 4 bases to trimming and J lost 4 bases, with 10 bases between them.

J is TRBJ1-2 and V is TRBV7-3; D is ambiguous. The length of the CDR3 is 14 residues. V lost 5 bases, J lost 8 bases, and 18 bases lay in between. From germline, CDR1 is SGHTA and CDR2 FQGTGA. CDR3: CASSTWTLPRGYTF. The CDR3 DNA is TGTGCCAGCAGCACCTGGACCCTCCCGAGAGGCTACACCTTC.

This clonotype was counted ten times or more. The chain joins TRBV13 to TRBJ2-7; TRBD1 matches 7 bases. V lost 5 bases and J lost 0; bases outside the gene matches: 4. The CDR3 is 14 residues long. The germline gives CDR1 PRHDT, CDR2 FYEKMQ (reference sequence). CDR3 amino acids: CASSHDRASYEQYF. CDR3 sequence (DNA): TGTGCCAGCAGCCACGACAGGGCCTCCTACGAGCAGTACTTC.

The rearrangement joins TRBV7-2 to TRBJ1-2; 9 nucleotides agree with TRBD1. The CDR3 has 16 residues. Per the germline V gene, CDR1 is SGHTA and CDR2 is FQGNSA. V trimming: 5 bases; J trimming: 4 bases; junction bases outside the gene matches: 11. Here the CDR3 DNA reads TGTGCCAGCAGCGTCACCTACAGGGGGCGCGTCTATGGCTACACCTTC. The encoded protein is CASSVTYRGRVYGYTF.

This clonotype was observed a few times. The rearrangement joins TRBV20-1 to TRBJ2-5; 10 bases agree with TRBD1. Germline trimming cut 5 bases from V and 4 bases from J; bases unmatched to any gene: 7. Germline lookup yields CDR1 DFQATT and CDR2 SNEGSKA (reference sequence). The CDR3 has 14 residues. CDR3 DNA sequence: TGCAGTGCTTTCGGCCGGGACAGGGGAGAGACCCAGTACTTC. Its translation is CSAFGRDRGETQYF.